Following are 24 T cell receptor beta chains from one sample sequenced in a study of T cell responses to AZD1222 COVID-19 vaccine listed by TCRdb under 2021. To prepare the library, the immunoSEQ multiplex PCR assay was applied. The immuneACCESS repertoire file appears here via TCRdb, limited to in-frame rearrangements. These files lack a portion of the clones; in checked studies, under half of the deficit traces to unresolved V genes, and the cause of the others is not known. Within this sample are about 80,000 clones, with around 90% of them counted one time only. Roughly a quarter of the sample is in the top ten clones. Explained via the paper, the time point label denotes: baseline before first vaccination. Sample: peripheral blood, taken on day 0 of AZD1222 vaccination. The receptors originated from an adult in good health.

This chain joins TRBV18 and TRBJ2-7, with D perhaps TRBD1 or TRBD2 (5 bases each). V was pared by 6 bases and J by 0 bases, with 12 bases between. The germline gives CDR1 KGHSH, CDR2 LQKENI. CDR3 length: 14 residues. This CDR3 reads CASSGTLSSYEQYF. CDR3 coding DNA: TGTGCCAGCTCGGGGACCCTGAGCTCCTACGAGCAGTACTTC.

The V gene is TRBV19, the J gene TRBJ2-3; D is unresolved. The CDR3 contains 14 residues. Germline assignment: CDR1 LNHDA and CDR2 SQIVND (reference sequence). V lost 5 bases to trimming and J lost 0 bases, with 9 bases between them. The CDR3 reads CASSPQKSTDTQYF. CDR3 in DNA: TGTGCCAGTAGTCCACAGAAGAGCACAGATACGCAGTATTTT.

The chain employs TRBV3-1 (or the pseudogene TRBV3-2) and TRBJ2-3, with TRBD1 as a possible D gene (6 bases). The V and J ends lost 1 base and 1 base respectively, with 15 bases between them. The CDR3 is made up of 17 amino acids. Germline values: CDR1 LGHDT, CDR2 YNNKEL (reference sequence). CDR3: CASSQGPQGFGTDTQYF. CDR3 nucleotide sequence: TGTGCCAGCAGCCAAGGTCCTCAGGGGTTCGGCACAGATACGCAGTATTTT.

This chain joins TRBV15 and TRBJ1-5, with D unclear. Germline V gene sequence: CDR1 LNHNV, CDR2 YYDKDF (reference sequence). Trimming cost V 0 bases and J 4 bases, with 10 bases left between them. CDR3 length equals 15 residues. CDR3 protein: CATSRELGSNQPQHF. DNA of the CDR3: TGTGCCACCAGCAGAGAGTTAGGTAGTAATCAGCCCCAGCATTTT.

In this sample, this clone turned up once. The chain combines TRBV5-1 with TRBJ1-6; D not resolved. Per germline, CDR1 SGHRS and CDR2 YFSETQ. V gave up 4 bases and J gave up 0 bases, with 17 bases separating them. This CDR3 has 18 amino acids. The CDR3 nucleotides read TGCGCCAGCAGCAAAGGACGTTTGGGGAGCTCCTATAATTCACCCCTCCACTTT. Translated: CASSKGRLGSSYNSPLHF.

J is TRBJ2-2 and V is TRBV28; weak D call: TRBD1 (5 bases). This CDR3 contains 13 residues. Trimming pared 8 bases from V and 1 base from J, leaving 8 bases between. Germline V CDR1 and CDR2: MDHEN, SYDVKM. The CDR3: CASWTRNTGELFF. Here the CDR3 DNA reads TGTGCCAGCTGGACAAGGAACACCGGGGAGCTGTTTTTT. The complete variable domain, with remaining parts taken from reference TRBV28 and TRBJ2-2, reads DVKVTQSSRYLVKRTGEKVFLECVQDMDHENMFWYRQDPGLGLRLIYFSYDVKMKEKGDIPEGYSVSREKKERFSLILESASTNQTSMYLCASWTRNTGELFFGEGSRLTVL.

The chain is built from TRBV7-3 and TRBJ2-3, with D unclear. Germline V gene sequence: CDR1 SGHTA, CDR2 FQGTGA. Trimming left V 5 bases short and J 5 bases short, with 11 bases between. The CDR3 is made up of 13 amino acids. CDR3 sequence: CASSLGKRDTQYF. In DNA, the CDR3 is TGTGCCAGCAGCCTAGGAAAGAGAGATACGCAGTATTTT.

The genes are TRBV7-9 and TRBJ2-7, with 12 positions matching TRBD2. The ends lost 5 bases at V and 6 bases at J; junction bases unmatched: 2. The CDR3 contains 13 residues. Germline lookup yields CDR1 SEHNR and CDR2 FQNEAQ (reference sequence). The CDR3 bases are TGTGCCAGCAGCCCGGGACTAGCGGGCGAGCAGTACTTC. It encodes CASSPGLAGEQYF.

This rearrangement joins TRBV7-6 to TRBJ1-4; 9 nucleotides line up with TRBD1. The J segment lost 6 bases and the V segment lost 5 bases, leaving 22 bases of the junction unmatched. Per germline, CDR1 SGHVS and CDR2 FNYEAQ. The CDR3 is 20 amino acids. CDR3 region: CASSEFIVRDRVGGDEKLFF. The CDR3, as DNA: TGTGCCAGCAGCGAGTTCATCGTCCGGGACAGGGTAGGAGGAGATGAAAAACTGTTTTTT.

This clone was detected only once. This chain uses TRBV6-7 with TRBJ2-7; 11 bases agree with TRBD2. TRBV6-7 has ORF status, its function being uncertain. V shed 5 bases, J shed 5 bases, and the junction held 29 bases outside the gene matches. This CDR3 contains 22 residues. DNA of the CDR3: TGTGCCAGCAGTCCGCGGACACTATGGTACGTTCTAGCGGGAGGAGACCGGAACGAGCAGTACTTC. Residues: CASSPRTLWYVLAGGDRNEQYF.

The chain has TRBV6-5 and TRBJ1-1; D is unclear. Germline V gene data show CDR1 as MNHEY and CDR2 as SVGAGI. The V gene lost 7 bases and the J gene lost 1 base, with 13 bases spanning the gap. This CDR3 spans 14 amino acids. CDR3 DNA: TGTGCCAGCAATCGACACCTAAGGAACACTGAAGCTTTCTTT. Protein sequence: CASNRHLRNTEAFF.

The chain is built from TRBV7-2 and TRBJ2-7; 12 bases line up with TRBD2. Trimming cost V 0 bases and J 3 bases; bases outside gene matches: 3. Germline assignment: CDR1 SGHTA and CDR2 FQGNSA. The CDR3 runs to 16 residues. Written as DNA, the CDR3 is TGTGCCAGCAGCTTAGCCCCACTAGCGGGAGGCTACGAGCAGTACTTC. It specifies CASSLAPLAGGYEQYF. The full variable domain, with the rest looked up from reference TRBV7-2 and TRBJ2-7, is GAGVSQSPSNKVTEKGKDVELRCDPISGHTALYWYRQSLGQGLEFLIYFQGNSAPDKSGLPSDRFSAERTGGSVSTLTIQRTQQEDSAVYLCASSLAPLAGGYEQYFGPGTRLTVT.

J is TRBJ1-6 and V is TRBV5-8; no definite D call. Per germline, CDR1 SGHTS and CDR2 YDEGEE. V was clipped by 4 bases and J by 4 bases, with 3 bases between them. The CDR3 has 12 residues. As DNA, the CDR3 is TGTGCCAGCAGCCCTTATAATTCACCCCTCCACTTT. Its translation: CASSPYNSPLHF.

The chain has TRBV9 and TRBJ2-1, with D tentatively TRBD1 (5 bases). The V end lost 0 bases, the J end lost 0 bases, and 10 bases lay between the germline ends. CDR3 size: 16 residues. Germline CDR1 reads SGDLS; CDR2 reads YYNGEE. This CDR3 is CASSVEAQGSYNEQFF. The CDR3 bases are TGTGCCAGCAGCGTAGAGGCTCAGGGCTCCTACAATGAGCAGTTCTTC.

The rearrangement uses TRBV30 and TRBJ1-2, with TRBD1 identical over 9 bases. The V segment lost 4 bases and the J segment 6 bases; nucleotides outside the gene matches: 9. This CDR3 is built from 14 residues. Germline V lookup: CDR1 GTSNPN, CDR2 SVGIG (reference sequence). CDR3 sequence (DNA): TGTGCCTGGACTGGGACAGGGAGGACGGATGGCTACACCTTC. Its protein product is CAWTGTGRTDGYTF. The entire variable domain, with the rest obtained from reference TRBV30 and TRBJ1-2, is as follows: SQTIHQWPATLVQPVGSPLSLECTVEGTSNPNLYWYRQAAGRGLQLLFYSVGIGQISSEVPQNLSASRPQDRQFILSSKKLLLSDSGFYLCAWTGTGRTDGYTFGSGTRLTVV.

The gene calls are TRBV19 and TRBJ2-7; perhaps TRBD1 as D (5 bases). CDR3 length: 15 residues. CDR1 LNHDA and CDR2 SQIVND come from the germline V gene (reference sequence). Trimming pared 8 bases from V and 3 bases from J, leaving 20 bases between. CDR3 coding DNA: TGTGCCAGTCGACGACAGTCCCAGCCGCACTACGAGCAGTACTTC. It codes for CASRRQSQPHYEQYF.

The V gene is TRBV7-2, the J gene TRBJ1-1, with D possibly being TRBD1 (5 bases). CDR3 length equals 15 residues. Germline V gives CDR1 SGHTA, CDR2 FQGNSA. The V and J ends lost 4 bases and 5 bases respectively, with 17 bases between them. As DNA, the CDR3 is TGTGCCAGCAGCTACATCGCGACGGGGGGGACTGAAGCTTTCTTT. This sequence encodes CASSYIATGGTEAFF.

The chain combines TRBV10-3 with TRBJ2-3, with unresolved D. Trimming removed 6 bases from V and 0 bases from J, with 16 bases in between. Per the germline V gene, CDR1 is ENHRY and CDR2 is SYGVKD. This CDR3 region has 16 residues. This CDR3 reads CAISFNSGPSTDTQYF. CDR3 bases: TGTGCCATCAGCTTTAATTCGGGCCCAAGCACAGATACGCAGTATTTT.

The CDR3 reads CASSPQGTEQFF. DNA of the CDR3: TGTGCCAGTAGTCCCCAGGGTACTGAGCAGTTCTTC. V usage is TRBV19 and J usage is TRBJ2-1; the D gene is possibly TRBD1 (5 bases). Germline CDR1 is LNHDA and CDR2 is SQIVND (reference sequence). V lost 5 bases, J lost 9 bases, and 11 bases lay in between. This CDR3 is built from 12 residues.

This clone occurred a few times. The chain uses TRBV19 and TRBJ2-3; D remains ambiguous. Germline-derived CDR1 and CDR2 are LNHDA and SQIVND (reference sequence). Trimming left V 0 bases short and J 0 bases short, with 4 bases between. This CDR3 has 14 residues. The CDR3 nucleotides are TGTGCCAGTAGTATAGATGAAAGCACAGATACGCAGTATTTT. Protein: CASSIDESTDTQYF. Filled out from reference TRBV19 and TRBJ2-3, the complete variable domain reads DGGITQSPKYLFRKEGQNVTLSCEQNLNHDAMYWYRQDPGQGLRLIYYSQIVNDFQKGDIAEGYSVSREKKESFPLTVTSAQKNPTAFYLCASSIDESTDTQYFGPGTRLTVL.

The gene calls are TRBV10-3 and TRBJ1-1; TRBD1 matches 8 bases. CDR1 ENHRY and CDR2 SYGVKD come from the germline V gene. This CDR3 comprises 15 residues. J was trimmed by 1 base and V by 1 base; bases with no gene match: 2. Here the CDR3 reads CAISELGTGNTEAFF. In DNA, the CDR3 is TGTGCCATCAGTGAGTTAGGGACAGGGAACACTGAAGCTTTCTTT.

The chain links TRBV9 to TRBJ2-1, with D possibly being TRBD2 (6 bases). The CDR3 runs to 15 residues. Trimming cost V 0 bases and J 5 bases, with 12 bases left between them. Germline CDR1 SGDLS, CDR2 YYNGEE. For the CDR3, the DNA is TGTGCCAGCAGCGTAGAGCGGGTCGGAAACAATGAGCAGTTCTTC. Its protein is CASSVERVGNNEQFF.

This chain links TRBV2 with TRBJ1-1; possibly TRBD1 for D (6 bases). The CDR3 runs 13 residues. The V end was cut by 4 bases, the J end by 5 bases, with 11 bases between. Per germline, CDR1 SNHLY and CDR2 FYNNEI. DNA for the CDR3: TGTGCCAGCAGTGCAGGGGAGAGGACTGAAGCTTTCTTT. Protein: CASSAGERTEAFF.

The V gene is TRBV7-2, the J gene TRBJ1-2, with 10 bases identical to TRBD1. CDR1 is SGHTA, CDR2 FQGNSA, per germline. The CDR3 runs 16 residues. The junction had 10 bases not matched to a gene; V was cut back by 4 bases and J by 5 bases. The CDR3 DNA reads TGTGCCAGCAGCTCCGTCGTCTTGGGACAGGGGTATGGCTACACCTTC. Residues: CASSSVVLGQGYGYTF.